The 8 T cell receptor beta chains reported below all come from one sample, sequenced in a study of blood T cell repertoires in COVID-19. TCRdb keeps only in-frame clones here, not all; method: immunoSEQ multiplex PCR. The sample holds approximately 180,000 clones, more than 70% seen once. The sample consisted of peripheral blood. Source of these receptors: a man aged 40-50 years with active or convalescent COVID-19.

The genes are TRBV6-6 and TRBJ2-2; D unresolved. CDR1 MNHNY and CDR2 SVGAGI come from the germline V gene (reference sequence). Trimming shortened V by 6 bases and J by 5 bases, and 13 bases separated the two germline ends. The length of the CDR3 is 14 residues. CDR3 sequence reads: CASSPYSGTGELFF. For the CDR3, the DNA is TGTGCCAGCAGCCCTTATTCCGGGACCGGGGAGCTGTTTTTT.

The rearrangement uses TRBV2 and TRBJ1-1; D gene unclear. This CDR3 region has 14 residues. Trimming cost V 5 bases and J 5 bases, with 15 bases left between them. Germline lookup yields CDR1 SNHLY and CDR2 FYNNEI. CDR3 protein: CASSSGRASTEAFF. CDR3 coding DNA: TGTGCCAGCAGTTCCGGGAGGGCGAGTACTGAAGCTTTCTTT.

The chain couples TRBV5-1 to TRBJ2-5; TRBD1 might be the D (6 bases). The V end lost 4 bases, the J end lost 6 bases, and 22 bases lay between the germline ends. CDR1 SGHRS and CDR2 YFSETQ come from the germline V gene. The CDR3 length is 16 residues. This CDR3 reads CASSPYQRDTSQTQYF. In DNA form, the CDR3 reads TGCGCCAGCAGCCCCTACCAACGGGACACCTCCCAGACCCAGTACTTC.

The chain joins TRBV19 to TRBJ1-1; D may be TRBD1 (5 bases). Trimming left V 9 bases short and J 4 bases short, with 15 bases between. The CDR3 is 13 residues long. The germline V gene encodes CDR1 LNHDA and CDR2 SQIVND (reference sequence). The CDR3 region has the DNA TGTGCCAGCCAATACGGGGGGGGCACTGAAGCTTTCTTT. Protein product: CASQYGGGTEAFF.

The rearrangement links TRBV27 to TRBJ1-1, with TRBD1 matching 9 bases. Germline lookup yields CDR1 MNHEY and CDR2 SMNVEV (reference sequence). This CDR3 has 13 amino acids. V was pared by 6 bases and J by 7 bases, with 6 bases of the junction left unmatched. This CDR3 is CASSRQGEIEAFF. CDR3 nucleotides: TGTGCCAGCAGCAGACAGGGGGAAATTGAAGCTTTCTTT.

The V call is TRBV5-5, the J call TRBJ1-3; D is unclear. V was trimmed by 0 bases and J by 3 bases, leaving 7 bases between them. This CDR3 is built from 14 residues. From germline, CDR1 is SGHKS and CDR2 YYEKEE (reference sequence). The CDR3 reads CASSLVGVGNTIYF. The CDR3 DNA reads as TGTGCCAGCAGCTTGGTGGGAGTTGGAAACACCATATATTTT.

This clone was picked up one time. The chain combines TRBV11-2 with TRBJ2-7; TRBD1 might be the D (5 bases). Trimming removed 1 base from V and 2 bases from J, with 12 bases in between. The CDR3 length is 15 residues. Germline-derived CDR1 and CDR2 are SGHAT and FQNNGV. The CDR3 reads CASSLGRVWAYEQYF. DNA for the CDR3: TGTGCCAGCAGCTTAGGCAGGGTTTGGGCCTACGAGCAGTACTTC.

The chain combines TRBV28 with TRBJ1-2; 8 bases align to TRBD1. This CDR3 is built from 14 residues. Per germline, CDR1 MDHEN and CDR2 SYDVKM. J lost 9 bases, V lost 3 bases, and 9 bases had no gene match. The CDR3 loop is CASSLPRGRLSYTF. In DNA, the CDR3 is TGTGCCAGCAGTTTGCCCAGGGGGCGGTTGAGCTACACCTTC.